This TCR beta chain came from a study of T cell responses to AZD1222 COVID-19 vaccine. Germline V CDR1 and CDR2: SEHNR, FQNEAQ (reference sequence). The length of the CDR3 is 12 residues. The ends were cut back, 5 bases at V and 6 bases at J, with 11 bases in the middle. The table came from immunoSEQ multiplex PCR; TCRdb's copy has only in-frame clones and leaves some out. The sample includes 100,000 to 150,000 clones, roughly 93% of them seen just once. On this clone: What it binds is not known.

Study-wide results and limits: Nearly half of spike-specific TCRs reportedly target unmutated variant regions. With two AZD1222 doses given, Spike-specific TCR breadth and depth both rose.

V gene TRBV7-9 combines with J gene TRBJ2-7, with D unresolved. The sequenced sample was peripheral blood, obtained 28 days after the second AZD1222 dose. The sequence was collected from an adult who received the AZD1222 COVID-19 vaccine. This CDR3 reads CASSRYTSEQYF. CDR3 coding DNA: TGTGCCAGCAGCCGCTACACCTCCGAGCAGTACTTC. The full variable domain, its missing parts supplied by reference TRBV7-9 and TRBJ2-7, is DTGVSQNPRHKITKRGQNVTFRCDPISEHNRLYWYRQTLGQGPEFLTYFQNEAQLEKSRLLSDRFSAERPKGSFSTLEIQRTEQGDSAMYLCASSRYTSEQYFGPGTRLTVT.